The T cell receptor beta chain under discussion was sequenced for a study of T cells in Graves' hyperthyroidism and ophthalmopathy. Amplified TCR beta CDR3 regions came from RNA transcripts. First-round RT-PCR with HTBI primers amplified the TCR CDR3 region. MiXCR, applied by TCRdb to the multiplex PCR reads, yields one record per CDR3 protein. Of about 700,000 distinct CDR3 sequences listed, less than 15% are singletons. In its sample, this clonotype was seen many times. The sequence came from a woman between 18 and 29 years old with Graves' hyperthyroidism. The sequencing sample was made of blood.

The CDR3 DNA reads TGCAGCGTTGAGGGACTACACTCCTACAATGAGCAGTTCTTC. It encodes CSVEGLHSYNEQFF. The rearrangement joins TRBV29-1 to TRBJ2-1; 7 bases match TRBD2. V trimming: 3 bases; J trimming: 0 bases; junction bases outside the gene matches: 2. Germline CDR1 SQVTM, CDR2 ANQGSEA. The CDR3 is 14 amino acids.